This TCR beta chain is from a study of blood T cells in healthy people across ages. Germline V gives CDR1 LGHDT, CDR2 YNNKEL (reference sequence). CDR3 length equals 13 residues. Between the trimmed V and J ends, which lost 6 bases and 8 bases, there was a span of 16 bases. Sample-barcoded 5' priming and a J-beta primer mix drove a second PCR of roughly 6 to 12 cycles. TCRdb recomputed calls from the 5' RACE reads with MiXCR, one row per CDR3 protein. The profile covers roughly 790,000 distinct CDR3 sequences, with more than 40% appearing a single time and around 20% taken by the ten largest. The chain employs TRBV3-1 and TRBJ1-2; a weak D match, TRBD1 (5 bases). The sequence was collected from an older woman in good health. Input material: blood. CDR3 residues: CASSPPGPRGYTF. CDR3 in DNA: TGTGCCAGCAGTCCTCCGGGGCCACGGGGCTACACCTTC. The full variable domain, in which reference TRBV3-1 and TRBJ1-2 provide the parts outside the CDR3, is DTAVSQTPKYLVTQMGNDKSIKCEQNLGHDTMYWYKQDSKKFLKIMFSYNNKELIINETVPNRFSPKSPDKAHLNLHINSLELGDSAVYFCASSPPGPRGYTFGSGTRLTVV.